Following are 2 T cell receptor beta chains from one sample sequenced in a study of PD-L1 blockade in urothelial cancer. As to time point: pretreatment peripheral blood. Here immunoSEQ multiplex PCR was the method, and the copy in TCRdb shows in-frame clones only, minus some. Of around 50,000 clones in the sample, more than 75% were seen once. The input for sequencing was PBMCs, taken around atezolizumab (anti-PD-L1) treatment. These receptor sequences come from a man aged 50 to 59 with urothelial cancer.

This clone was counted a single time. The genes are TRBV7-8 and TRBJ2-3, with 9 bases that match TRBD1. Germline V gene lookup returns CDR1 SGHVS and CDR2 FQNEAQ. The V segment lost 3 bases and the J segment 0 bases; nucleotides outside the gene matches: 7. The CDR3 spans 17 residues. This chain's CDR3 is CASSFSGTGSSTDTQYF. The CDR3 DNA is TGTGCCAGCAGCTTTTCCGGGACAGGGTCTAGCACAGATACGCAGTATTTT.

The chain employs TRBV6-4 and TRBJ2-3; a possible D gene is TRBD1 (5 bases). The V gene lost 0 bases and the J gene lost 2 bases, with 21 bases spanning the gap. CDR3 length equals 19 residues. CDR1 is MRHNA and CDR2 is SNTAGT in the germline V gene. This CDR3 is CASSDSSFGALGYTDTQYF. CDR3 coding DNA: TGTGCCAGCAGTGACTCGAGTTTTGGGGCTCTGGGATACACAGATACGCAGTATTTT.